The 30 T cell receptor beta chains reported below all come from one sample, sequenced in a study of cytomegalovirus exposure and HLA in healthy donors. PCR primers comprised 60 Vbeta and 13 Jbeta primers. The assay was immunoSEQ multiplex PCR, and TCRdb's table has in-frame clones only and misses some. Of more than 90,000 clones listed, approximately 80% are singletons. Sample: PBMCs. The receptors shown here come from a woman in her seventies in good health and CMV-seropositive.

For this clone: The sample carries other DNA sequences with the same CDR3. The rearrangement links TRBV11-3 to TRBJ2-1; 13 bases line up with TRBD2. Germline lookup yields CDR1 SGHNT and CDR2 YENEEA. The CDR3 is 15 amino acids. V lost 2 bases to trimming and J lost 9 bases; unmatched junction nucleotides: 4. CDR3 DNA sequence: TGTGCCAGCAGCTTAAGGACTAGCGGGAGCGGTGAGCAGTTCTTC. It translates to CASSLRTSGSGEQFF. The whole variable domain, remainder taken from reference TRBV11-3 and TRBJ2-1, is EAGVVQSPRYKIIEKKQPVAFWCNPISGHNTLYWYLQNLGQGPELLIRYENEEAVDDSQLPKDRFSAERLKGVDSTLKIQPAELGDSAVYLCASSLRTSGSGEQFFGPGTRLTVL.

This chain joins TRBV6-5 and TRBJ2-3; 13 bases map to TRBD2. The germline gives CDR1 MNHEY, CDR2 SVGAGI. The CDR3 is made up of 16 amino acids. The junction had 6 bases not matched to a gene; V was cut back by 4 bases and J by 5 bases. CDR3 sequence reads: CASSSRLAGGGDTQYF. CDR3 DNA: TGTGCCAGCAGTTCACGACTAGCGGGAGGAGGAGATACGCAGTATTTT.

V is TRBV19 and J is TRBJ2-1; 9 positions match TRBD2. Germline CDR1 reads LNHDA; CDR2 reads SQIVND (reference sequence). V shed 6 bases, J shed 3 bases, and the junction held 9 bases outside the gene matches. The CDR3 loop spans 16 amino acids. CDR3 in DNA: TGTGCCAGTAGCCCCTTTGTAGCGGGAGTCTACAATGAGCAGTTCTTC. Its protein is CASSPFVAGVYNEQFF.

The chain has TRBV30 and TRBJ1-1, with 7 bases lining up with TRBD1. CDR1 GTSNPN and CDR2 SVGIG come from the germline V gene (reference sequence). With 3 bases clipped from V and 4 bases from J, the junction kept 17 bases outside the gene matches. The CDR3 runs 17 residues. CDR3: CAWSQGSYGQGGTEAFF. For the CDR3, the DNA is TGTGCCTGGAGCCAGGGGAGTTATGGGCAGGGGGGCACTGAAGCTTTCTTT. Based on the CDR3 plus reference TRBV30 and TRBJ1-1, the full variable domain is SQTIHQWPATLVQPVGSPLSLECTVEGTSNPNLYWYRQAAGRGLQLLFYSVGIGQISSEVPQNLSASRPQDRQFILSSKKLLLSDSGFYLCAWSQGSYGQGGTEAFFGQGTRLTVV.

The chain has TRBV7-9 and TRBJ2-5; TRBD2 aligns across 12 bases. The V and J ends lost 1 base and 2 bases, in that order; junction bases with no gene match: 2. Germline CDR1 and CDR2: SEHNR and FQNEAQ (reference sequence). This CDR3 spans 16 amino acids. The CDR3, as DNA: TGTGCCAGCAGCTTAGTTCTAGCGGGAGGGCAAGAGACCCAGTACTTC. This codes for CASSLVLAGGQETQYF.

CDR3 sequence (DNA): TGTGCCAGCAGTTACCGAACAGGGTTGACTAATGAAAAACTGTTTTTT. Its protein product is CASSYRTGLTNEKLFF. This chain uses TRBV6-6 with TRBJ1-4, with D possibly TRBD1 on 6 matching bases. The length of the CDR3 is 16 residues. V gave up 2 bases and J gave up 2 bases, with 12 bases separating them. Germline V CDR1 and CDR2: MNHNY, SVGAGI (reference sequence).

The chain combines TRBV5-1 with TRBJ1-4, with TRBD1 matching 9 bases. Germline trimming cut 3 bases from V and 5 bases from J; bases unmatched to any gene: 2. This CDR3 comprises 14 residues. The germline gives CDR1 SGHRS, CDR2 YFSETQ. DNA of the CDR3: TGCGCCAGCAGCTCTGGGACAGGGAATGAAAAACTGTTTTTT. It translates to CASSSGTGNEKLFF. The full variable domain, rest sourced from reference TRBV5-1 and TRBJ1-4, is KAGVTQTPRYLIKTRGQQVTLSCSPISGHRSVSWYQQTPGQGLQFLFEYFSETQRNKGNFPGRFSGRQFSNSRSEMNVSTLELGDSALYLCASSSGTGNEKLFFGSGTQLSVL.

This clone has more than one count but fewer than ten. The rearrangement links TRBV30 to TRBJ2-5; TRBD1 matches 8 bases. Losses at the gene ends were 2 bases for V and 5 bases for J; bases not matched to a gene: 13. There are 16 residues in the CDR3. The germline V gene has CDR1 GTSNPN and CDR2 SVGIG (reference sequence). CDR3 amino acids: CAWSSGQGAIWETQYF. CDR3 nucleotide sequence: TGTGCCTGGAGTTCAGGGCAGGGGGCTATCTGGGAGACCCAGTACTTC.

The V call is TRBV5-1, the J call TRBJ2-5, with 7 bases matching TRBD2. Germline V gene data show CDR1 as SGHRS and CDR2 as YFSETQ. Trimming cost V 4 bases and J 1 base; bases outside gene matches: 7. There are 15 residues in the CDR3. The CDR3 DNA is TGCGCCAGCAGCCTTTCCGGACTAGGCCAAGAGACCCAGTACTTC. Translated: CASSLSGLGQETQYF.

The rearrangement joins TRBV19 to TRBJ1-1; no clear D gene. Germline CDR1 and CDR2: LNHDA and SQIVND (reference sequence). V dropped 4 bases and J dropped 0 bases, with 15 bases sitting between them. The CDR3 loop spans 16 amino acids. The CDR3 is CASSTSGLVMNTEAFF. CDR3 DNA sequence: TGTGCCAGTAGTACCTCCGGACTTGTCATGAACACTGAAGCTTTCTTT.

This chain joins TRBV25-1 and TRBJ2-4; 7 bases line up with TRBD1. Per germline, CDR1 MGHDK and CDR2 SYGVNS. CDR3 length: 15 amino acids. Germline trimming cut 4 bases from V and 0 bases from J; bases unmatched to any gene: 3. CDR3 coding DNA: TGTGCCAGCAGTGTTACAGGGGTAGCCAAAAACATTCAGTACTTC. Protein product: CASSVTGVAKNIQYF.

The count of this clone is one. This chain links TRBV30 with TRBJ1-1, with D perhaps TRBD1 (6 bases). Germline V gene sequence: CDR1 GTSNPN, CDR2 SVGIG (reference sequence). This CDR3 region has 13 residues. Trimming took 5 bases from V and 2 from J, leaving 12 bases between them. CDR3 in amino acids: CAWWGGRNTEAFF. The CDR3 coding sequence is TGTGCCTGGTGGGGGGGCAGAAACACTGAAGCTTTCTTT.

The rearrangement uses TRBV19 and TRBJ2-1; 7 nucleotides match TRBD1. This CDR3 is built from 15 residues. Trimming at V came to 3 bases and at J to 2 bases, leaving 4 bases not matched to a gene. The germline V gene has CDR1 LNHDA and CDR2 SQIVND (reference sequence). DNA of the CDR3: TGTGCCAGTAGTATCGAGACAGGGACCTACAATGAGCAGTTCTTC. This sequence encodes CASSIETGTYNEQFF.

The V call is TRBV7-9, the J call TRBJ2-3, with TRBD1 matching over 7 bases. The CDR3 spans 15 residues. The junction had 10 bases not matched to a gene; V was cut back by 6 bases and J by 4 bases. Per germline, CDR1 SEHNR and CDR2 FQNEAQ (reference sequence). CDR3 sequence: CASRNRGFGADTQYF. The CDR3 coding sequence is TGTGCCAGCAGAAACAGGGGATTTGGTGCAGATACGCAGTATTTT.

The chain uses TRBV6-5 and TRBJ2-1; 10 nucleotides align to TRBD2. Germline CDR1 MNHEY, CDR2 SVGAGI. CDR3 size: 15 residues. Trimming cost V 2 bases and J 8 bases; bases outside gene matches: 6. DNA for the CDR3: TGTGCCAGCAGTTACAGAGCGGGAGGGCTTGATGAGCAGTTCTTC. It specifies CASSYRAGGLDEQFF.

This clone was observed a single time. This CDR3 is CASTREYNEQFF. CDR3 DNA sequence: TGTGCCAGCACCCGGGAGTACAATGAGCAGTTCTTC. The rearrangement uses TRBV7-8 and TRBJ2-1; maybe TRBD2 (6 bases). CDR1 is SGHVS and CDR2 is FQNEAQ in the germline V gene. The V end was cut by 7 bases, the J end by 4 bases, with 8 bases between. The CDR3 consists of 12 residues. Filled out from reference TRBV7-8 and TRBJ2-1, the complete variable domain reads GAGVSQSPRYKVAKRGQDVALRCDPISGHVSLFWYQQALGQGPEFLTYFQNEAQLDKSGLPSDRFFAERPEGSVSTLKIQRTQQEDSAVYLCASTREYNEQFFGPGTRLTVL.

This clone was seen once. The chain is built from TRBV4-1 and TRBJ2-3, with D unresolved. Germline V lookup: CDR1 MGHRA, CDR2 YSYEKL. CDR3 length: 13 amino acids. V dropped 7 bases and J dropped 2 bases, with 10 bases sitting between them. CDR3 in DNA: TGCGCCAGCATGGGCTACGACACAGATACGCAGTATTTT. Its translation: CASMGYDTDTQYF.

CDR3 region: CASSLAFSYEQYF. The CDR3 DNA is TGTGCCAGCAGTCTAGCGTTCTCCTACGAGCAGTACTTC. The V and J genes are TRBV6-5 and TRBJ2-5; TRBD2 is a possible D gene (6 bases). The DNA end lines up better with TRBJ2-7; the J call may be wrong. The CDR3 covers 13 residues. Looked up from germline, CDR1 is MNHEY and CDR2 is SVGAGI.

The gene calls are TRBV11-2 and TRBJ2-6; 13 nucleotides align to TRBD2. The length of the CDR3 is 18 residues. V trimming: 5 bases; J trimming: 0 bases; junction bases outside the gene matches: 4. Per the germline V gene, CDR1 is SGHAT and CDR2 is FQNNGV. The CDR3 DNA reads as TGTGCCAGCAGCCTGGGGACTAGCGGGGCCTCTGGGGCCAACGTCCTGACTTTC. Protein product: CASSLGTSGASGANVLTF.

The CDR3 spells CAWRTQGKETQYF. The CDR3 DNA follows: TGTGCCTGGAGAACTCAGGGCAAAGAGACCCAGTACTTC. This chain joins TRBV30 and TRBJ2-5; D possibly corresponds to TRBD1 (5 bases). Germline V gene lookup returns CDR1 GTSNPN and CDR2 SVGIG (reference sequence). This CDR3 contains 13 residues. Trimming stripped 3 bases from V and 3 bases from J, with 11 bases between.

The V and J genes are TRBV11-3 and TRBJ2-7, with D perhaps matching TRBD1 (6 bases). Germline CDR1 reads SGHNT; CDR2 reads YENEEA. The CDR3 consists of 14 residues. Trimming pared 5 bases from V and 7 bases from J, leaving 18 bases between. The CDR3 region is CASSPRQVMREQYF. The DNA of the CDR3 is TGTGCCAGCAGCCCACGACAGGTGATGAGGGAGCAGTACTTC.

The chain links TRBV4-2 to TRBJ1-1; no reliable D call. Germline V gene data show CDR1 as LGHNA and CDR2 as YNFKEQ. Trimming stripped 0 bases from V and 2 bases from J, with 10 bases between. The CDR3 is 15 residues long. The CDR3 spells CASSQDPFINTEAFF. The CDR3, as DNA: TGTGCCAGCAGCCAAGATCCGTTTATCAACACTGAAGCTTTCTTT.

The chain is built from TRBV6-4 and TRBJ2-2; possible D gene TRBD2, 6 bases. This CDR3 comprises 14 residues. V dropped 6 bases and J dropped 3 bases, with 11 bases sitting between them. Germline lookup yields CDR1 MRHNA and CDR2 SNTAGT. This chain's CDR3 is CASRGSGYTGELFF. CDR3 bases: TGTGCCAGCAGAGGTAGCGGATACACCGGGGAGCTGTTTTTT.

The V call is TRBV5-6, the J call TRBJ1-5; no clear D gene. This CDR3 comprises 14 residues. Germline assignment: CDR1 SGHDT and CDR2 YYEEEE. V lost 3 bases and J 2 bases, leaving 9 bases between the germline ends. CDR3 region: CASSSQNGNQPQHF. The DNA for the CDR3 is TGTGCCAGCAGCTCGCAGAACGGCAATCAGCCCCAGCATTTT.

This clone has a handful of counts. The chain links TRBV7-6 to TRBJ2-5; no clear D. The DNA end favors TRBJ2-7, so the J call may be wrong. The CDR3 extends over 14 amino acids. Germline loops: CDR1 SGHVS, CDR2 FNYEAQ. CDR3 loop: CASSATLSSYEQYF. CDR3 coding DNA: TGTGCCAGCAGCGCGACATTGAGCTCCTACGAGCAGTACTTC.

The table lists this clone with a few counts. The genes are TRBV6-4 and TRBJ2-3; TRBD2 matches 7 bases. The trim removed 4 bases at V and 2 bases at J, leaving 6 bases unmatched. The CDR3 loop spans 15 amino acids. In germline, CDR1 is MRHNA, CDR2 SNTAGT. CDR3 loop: CASSVGTNPTDTQYF. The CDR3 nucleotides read TGTGCCAGCAGTGTGGGGACTAACCCCACAGATACGCAGTATTTT.

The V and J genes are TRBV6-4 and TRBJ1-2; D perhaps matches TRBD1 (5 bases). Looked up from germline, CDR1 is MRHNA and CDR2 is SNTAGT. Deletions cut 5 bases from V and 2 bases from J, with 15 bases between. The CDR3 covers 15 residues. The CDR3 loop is CASSRDGQGNYGYTF. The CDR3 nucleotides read TGTGCCAGCAGTAGAGACGGACAAGGGAACTATGGCTACACCTTC.

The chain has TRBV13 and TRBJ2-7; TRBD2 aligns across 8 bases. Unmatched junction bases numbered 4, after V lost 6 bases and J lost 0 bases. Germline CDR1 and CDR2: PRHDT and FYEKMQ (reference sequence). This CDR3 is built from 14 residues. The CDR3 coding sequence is TGTGCCAGCAGGATAGCGGGAAGCTCCTACGAGCAGTACTTC. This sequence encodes CASRIAGSSYEQYF.

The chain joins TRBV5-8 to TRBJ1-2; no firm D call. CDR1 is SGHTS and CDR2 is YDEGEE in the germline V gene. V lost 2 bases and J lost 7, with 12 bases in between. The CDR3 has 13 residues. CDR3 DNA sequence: TGTGCCAGCAGCTTCACGGGAGCTGTTGGCTACACCTTC. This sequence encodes CASSFTGAVGYTF.

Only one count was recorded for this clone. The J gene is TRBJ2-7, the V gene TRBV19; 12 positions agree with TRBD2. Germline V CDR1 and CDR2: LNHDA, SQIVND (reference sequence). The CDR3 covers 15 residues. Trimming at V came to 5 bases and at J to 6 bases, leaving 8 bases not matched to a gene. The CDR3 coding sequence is TGTGCCAGTAGTCCCGGGACTAGCGGGTCTGGCGAGCAGTACTTC. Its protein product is CASSPGTSGSGEQYF.